The present entry profiles one T cell receptor (beta chain) with its context. The record originates from a study of human T cells and chemical hapten exposure. Time point indicated: patch test 1, 2 weeks after DPC sensitization. Treatment specified: therapeutic diphenylcyclopropenone sensitization with weekly scalp DPC. TCRdb used MiXCR to reprocess the RACE reads, holding one entry per CDR3 protein. The table records 150,000 to 200,000 distinct CDR3 sequences, about 20% of them present only once. Trimming removed 2 bases at V and 6 bases at J, with 20 bases between. Germline values: CDR1 MDHEN, CDR2 SYDVKM. The length of the CDR3 is 16 residues.

The sequencing used whole blood, collected in connection with sensitization to the hapten diphenylcyclopropenone (DPC). The chain is built from TRBV28 and TRBJ2-7, with D possibly being TRBD1 (7 bases). The receptor comes from a woman in her 50s with alopecia areata. Some clones in this sample may be carry-over from other donors' samples. The CDR3 DNA follows: TGTGCCAGCAGTTTAAGGGGGGCAGGGGGTGGCGGCGAGCAGTACTTC. This sequence encodes CASSLRGAGGGGEQYF. Full variable domain (outside the CDR3, taken from reference TRBV28 and TRBJ2-7): DVKVTQSSRYLVKRTGEKVFLECVQDMDHENMFWYRQDPGLGLRLIYFSYDVKMKEKGDIPEGYSVSREKKERFSLILESASTNQTSMYLCASSLRGAGGGGEQYFGPGTRLTVT.